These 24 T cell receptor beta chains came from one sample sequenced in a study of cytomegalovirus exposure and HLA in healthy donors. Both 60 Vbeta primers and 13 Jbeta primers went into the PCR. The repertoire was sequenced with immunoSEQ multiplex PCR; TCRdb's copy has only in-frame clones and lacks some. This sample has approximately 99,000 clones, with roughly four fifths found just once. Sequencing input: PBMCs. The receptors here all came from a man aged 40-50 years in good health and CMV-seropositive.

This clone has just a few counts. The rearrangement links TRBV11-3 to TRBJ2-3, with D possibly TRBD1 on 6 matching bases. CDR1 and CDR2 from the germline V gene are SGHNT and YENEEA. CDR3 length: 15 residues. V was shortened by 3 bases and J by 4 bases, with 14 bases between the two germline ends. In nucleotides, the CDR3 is TGTGCCAGCAGCTTGTCTCAAACAGGGTCAGATACGCAGTATTTT. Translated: CASSLSQTGSDTQYF.

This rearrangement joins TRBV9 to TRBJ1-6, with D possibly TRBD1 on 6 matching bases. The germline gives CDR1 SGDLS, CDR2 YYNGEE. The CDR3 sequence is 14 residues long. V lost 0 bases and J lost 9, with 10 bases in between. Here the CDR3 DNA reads TGTGCCAGCAGCGTAGGACAGGAAGGTTCACCCCTCCACTTT. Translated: CASSVGQEGSPLHF.

The CDR3 region is CARRAAAASGNTIYF. The DNA for the CDR3 is TGTGCCAGGAGGGCAGCTGCCGCCTCTGGAAACACCATATATTTT. The chain couples TRBV2 to TRBJ1-3; no definite D call. V was clipped by 9 bases and J by 0 bases, with 15 bases between them. The CDR3 extends over 15 amino acids. Germline V gene sequence: CDR1 SNHLY, CDR2 FYNNEI.

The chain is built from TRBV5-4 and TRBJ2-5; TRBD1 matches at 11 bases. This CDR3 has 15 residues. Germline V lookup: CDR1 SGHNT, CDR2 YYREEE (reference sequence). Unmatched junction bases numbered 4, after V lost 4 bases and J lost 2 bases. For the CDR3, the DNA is TGTGCCAGCAGCCACCGGGACAGGGGGCAAGAGACCCAGTACTTC. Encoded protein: CASSHRDRGQETQYF. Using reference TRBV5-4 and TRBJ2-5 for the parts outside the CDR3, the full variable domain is ETGVTQSPTHLIKTRGQQVTLRCSSQSGHNTVSWYQQALGQGPQFIFQYYREEENGRGNFPPRFSGLQFPNYSSELNVNALELDDSALYLCASSHRDRGQETQYFGPGTRLLVL.

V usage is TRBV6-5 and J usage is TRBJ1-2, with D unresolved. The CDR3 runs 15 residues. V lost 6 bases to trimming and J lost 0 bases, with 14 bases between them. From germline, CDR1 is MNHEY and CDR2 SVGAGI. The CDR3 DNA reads TGTGCCAGCAGGCAATCGGGGTCCGCTAACTATGGCTACACCTTC. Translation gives CASRQSGSANYGYTF.

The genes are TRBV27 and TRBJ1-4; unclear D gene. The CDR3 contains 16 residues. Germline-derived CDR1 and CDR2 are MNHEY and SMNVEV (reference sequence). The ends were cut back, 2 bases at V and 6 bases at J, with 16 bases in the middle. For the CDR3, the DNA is TGTGCCAGCAGTTTACCTCGGGAGAGTACAGATGAAAAACTGTTTTTT. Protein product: CASSLPRESTDEKLFF.

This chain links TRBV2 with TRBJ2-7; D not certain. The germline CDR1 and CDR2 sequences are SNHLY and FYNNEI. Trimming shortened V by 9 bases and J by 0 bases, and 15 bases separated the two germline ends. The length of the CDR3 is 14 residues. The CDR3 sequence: CARGGPDTSYEQYF. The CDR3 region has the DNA TGTGCCAGAGGTGGGCCGGATACCTCCTACGAGCAGTACTTC. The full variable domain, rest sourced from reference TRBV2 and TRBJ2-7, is EPEVTQTPSHQVTQMGQEVILRCVPISNHLYFYWYRQILGQKVEFLVSFYNNEISEKSEIFDDQFSVERPDGSNFTLKIRSTKLEDSAMYFCARGGPDTSYEQYFGPGTRLTVT.

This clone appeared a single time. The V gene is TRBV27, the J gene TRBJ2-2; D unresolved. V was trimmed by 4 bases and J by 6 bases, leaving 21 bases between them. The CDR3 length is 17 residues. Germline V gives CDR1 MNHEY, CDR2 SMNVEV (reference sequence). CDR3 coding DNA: TGTGCCAGCAGTTCACTTTTAGGAGCGTTTGAACCCGGGGAGCTGTTTTTT. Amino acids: CASSSLLGAFEPGELFF.

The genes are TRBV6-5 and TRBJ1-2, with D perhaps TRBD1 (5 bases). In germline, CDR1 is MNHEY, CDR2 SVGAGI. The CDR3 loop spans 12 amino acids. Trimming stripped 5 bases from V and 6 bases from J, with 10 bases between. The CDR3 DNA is TGTGCCAGCAGTCCCGACAGCAATGGCTACACCTTC. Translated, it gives CASSPDSNGYTF.

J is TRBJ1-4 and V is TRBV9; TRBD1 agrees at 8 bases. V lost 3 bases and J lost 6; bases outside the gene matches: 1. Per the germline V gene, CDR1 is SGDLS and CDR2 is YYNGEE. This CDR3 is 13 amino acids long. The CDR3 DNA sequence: TGTGCCAGCAGCGCGACAGGGGATGAAAAACTGTTTTTT. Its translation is CASSATGDEKLFF.

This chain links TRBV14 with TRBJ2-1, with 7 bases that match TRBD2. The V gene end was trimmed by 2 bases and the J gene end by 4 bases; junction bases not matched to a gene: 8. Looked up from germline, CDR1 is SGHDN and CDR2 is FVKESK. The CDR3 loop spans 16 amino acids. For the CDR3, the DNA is TGTGCCAGCAGCCAATTCCGGGCTAGCGGTTACAATGAGCAGTTCTTC. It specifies CASSQFRASGYNEQFF.

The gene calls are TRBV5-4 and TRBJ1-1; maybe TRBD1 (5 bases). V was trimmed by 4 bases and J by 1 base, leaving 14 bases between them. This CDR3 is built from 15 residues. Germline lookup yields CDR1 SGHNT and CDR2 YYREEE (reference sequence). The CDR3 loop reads CASSPGGGGNTEAFF. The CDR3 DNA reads TGTGCCAGCAGCCCGGGTGGGGGGGGGAACACTGAAGCTTTCTTT.

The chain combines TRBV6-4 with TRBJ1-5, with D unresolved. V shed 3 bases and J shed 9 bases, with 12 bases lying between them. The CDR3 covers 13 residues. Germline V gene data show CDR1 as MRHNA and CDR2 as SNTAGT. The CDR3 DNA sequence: TGTGCCAGCAGTGAGGCCAGGTCAACGCCCCAGCATTTT. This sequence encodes CASSEARSTPQHF.

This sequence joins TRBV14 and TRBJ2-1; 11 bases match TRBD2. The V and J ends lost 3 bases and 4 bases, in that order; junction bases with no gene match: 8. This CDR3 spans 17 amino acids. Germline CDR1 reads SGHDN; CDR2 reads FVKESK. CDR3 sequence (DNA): TGTGCCAGCAGCCAGGCGGGACTAGCGGCCCTATACAATGAGCAGTTCTTC. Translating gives CASSQAGLAALYNEQFF.

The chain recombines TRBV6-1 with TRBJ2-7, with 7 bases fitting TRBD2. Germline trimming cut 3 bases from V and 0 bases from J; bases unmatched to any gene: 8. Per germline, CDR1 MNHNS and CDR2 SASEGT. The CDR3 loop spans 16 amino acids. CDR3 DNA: TGTGCCAGCAGTGACAGGGCGGGCGGGGGCTCCTACGAGCAGTACTTC. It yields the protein CASSDRAGGGSYEQYF.

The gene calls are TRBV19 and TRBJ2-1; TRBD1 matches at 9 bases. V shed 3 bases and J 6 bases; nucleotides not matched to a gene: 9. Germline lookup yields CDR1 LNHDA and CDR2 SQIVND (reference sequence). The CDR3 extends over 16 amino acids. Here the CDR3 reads CASSMAGQGKVNEQFF. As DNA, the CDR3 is TGTGCCAGTAGTATGGCGGGACAGGGAAAAGTCAATGAGCAGTTCTTC.

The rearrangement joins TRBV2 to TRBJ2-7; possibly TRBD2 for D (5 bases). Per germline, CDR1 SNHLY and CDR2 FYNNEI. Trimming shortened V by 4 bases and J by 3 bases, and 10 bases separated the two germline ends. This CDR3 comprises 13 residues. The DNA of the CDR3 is TGTGCCAGCAGTGTAGACGGGATCTACGAGCAGTACTTC. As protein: CASSVDGIYEQYF. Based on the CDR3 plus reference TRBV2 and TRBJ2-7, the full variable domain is EPEVTQTPSHQVTQMGQEVILRCVPISNHLYFYWYRQILGQKVEFLVSFYNNEISEKSEIFDDQFSVERPDGSNFTLKIRSTKLEDSAMYFCASSVDGIYEQYFGPGTRLTVT.

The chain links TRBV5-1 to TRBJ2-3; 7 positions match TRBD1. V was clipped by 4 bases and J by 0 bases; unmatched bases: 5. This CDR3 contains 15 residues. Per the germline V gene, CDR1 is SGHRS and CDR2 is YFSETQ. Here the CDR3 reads CASSPGQVSTDTQYF. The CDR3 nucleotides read TGCGCCAGCAGCCCAGGACAGGTTAGCACAGATACGCAGTATTTT.

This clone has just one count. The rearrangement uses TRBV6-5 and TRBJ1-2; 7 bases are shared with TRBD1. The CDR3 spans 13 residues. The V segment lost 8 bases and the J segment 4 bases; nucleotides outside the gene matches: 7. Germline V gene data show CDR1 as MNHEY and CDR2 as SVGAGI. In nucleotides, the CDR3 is TGTGCCAGCCACAGGGGTTTTACCTATGGCTACACCTTC. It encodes CASHRGFTYGYTF.

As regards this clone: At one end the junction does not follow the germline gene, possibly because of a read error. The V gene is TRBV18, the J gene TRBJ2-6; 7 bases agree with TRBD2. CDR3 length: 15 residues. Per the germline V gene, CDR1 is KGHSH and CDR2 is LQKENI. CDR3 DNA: TGTGCCAGCTCACAAGGGACTACTGGGGCCAACGGCCTGACTTTC. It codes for CASSQGTTGANGLTF.

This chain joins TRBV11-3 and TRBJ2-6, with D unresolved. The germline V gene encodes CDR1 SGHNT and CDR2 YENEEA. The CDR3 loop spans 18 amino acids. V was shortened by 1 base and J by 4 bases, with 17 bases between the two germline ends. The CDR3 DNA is TGTGCCAGCAGCTTAGGCTCCCGGTTGGGCAGCGGGGCCAACGTCCTGACTTTC. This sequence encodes CASSLGSRLGSGANVLTF.

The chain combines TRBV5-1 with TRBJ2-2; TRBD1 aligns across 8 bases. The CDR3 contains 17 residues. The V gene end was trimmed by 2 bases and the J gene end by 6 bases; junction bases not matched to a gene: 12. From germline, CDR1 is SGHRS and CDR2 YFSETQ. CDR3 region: CASSFGRQGIRSGELFF. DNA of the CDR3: TGCGCCAGCAGCTTTGGTAGACAGGGGATAAGGTCCGGGGAGCTGTTTTTT.

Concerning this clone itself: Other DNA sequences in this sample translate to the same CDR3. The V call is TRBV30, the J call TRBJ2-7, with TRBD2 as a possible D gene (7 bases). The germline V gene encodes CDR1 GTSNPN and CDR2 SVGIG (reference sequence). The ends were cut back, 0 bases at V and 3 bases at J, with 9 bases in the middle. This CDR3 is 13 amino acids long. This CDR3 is CAWSVGGGYEQYF. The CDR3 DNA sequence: TGTGCCTGGAGTGTAGGGGGGGGCTACGAGCAGTACTTC.

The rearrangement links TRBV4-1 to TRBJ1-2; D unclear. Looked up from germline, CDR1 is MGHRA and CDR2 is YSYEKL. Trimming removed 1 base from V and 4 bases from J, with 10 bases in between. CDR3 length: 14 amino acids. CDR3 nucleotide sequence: TGCGCCAGCAGCCAAGCTGCGGGGAGCTATGGCTACACCTTC. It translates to CASSQAAGSYGYTF.